The clone carrying this T cell receptor (beta chain) was found a few times. Its antigen remains unknown. The data were obtained in a study of T cells after yellow fever vaccination. Study results and caveats: Abundant clonotypes from the bulk population could have been carried over as contaminants into FACS-sorted repertoires. After the booster, about 95% of CD4 and roughly nine tenths of CD8 primary-response clones were re-detected.

This CDR3 is built from 11 residues. With 4 bases removed from V and 7 bases from J, the gap between germline ends came to 7 bases. A single record per CDR3 protein comes from TCRdb applying MiXCR to the 5' RACE reads. The sample holds some 240,000 distinct CDR3 sequences, roughly 3.3% seen once. This receptor was taken from a young man who received the YFV17D yellow fever vaccine. The V gene is TRBV12-3 or TRBV12-4, the J gene TRBJ1-2; no clear D. The sequencing here drew on CD4+ T cells sorted from PBMCs, taken 10 days after the yellow fever booster vaccination. CDR3: CASSYSFGYTF. CDR3 in DNA: TGTGCCAGCAGTTACAGCTTTGGCTACACCTTC.